This T cell receptor beta chain appears in the sequencing data of a study of cytomegalovirus exposure and HLA in healthy donors. Study-level background: Earlier results showed roughly 120 million unique TCR beta sequences derived from approximately 180 million T cells. Study-level points and caveats: A likely sequencing artifact accounted for one observed cluster of highly shared sequence variants. An analysis was carried out later, and it reportedly showed fewer N-insertions in an Asian-associated ancestry cluster than the roughly 670-donor mean. HLA alleles showed associations with fewer than 20,000 TCR beta sequences in a later analysis, at a 0.05 false discovery rate.

The PCR employed 60 Vbeta primers together with 13 Jbeta primers. The table came from immunoSEQ multiplex PCR; TCRdb's copy has only in-frame clones and leaves some out. The repertoire holds 76,000 or so clones, 60% to 75% seen once, with around 15% in the top ten. This clone has a single count. The antigen is not known. The sequenced sample was PBMCs. The clonotype was recovered from a woman between 40 and 50 years old in good health and CMV-seropositive.

The CDR3 sequence is CASSPDTTNYGYTF. The CDR3 region has the DNA TGTGCCAGCAGCCCGGACACGACTAACTATGGCTACACCTTC. The genes are TRBV7-9 and TRBJ1-2; TRBD1 is a possible D gene (5 bases). V dropped 5 bases and J dropped 0 bases, with 10 bases sitting between them. The CDR3 has 14 residues. The germline V gene has CDR1 SEHNR and CDR2 FQNEAQ (reference sequence).